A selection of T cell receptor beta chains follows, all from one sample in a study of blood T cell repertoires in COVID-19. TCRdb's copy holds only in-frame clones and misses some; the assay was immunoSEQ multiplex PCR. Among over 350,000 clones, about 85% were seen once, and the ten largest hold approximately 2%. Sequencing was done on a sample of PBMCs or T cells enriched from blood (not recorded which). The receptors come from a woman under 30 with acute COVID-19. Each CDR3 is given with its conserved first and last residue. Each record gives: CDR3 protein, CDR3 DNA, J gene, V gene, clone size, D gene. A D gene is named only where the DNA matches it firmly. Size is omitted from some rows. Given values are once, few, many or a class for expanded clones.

CASSLGSYDEQYF TGTGCCAGCAGCTTGGGATCCTACGACGAGCAGTACTTC TRBJ2-7 TRBV5-4 - -
CASSGPFGSSGSYEQYF TGTGCCAGCAGTGGCCCCTTCGGGTCTAGCGGCTCCTACGAGCAGTACTTC TRBJ2-7 TRBV2 - TRBD2
CASSSRLADLDTQYF TGTGCCAGCAGTTCCCGACTAGCGGATTTAGATACGCAGTATTTT TRBJ2-3 TRBV6-5 - TRBD2
CATSRDRSGGMGYTF TGTGCCACCAGCAGGGACAGGTCAGGTGGTATGGGCTACACCTTC TRBJ1-2 TRBV15 - TRBD1
CASTGGTYEAFF TGTGCCAGCACCGGTGGGACTTACGAAGCTTTCTTT TRBJ1-1 TRBV5-4 - -
CASSQDALGGYNEQFF TGTGCCAGCAGCCAAGACGCCCTCGGGGGGTACAATGAGCAGTTCTTC TRBJ2-1 TRBV3-1/TRBV3-2 - TRBD2
CASSSRQGNTGELFF TGTGCCAGCAGCTCACGACAGGGGAACACCGGGGAGCTGTTTTTT TRBJ2-2 TRBV7-2 many TRBD1
CASSRTSGAGDTQYF TGCGCCAGCAGCCGGACTAGCGGGGCCGGAGATACGCAGTATTTT TRBJ2-3 TRBV5-1 - TRBD2
CATRQTQGAGRYGYTF TGTGCCACCAGACAAACACAGGGGGCGGGAAGGTATGGCTACACCTTC TRBJ1-2 TRBV15 - TRBD1
CASSLTLTGLAKNIQYF TGTGCCAGCAGTTTGACGTTAACGGGTCTAGCCAAAAACATTCAGTACTTC TRBJ2-4 TRBV28 - -
CASFSEAGLPPYEQYF TGTGCCAGCTTCTCGGAAGCGGGACTTCCCCCCTACGAGCAGTACTTC TRBJ2-7 TRBV5-6 - TRBD2
CASTGGYEQYF TGTGCCAGCACGGGGGGCTACGAGCAGTACTTC TRBJ2-7 TRBV12-3/TRBV12-4 - TRBD2
CASSLTGHRSYEQYF TGTGCCAGCAGCCTTACGGGACACCGATCCTACGAGCAGTACTTC TRBJ2-7 TRBV28 - -
CASSPMGGGETQYF TGTGCCAGCAGCCCTATGGGGGGTGGAGAGACCCAGTACTTC TRBJ2-5 TRBV9 - -
CASSEAPGQPQHF TGTGCCAGCAGTGAAGCGCCCGGTCAGCCCCAGCATTTT TRBJ1-5 TRBV6-1 - -
CASSQGRPGVYEQYF TGTGCCAGCAGCCAGGGGCGCCCTGGGGTCTACGAGCAGTACTTC TRBJ2-7 TRBV3-1/TRBV3-2 - -
CASSGEGAAEAFF TGTGCCAGCAGCGGAGAGGGGGCAGCTGAAGCTTTCTTT TRBJ1-1 TRBV9 - TRBD1
CATSREVRDIDEQYF TGTGCCACCAGCAGGGAGGTGAGGGATATCGACGAGCAGTACTTC TRBJ2-7 TRBV15 once -
CASSVRLAENTGELFF TGTGCCAGCAGCGTAAGGCTAGCGGAGAACACCGGGGAGCTGTTTTTT TRBJ2-2 TRBV9 - TRBD2
CASSIGTSGSKYEQYF TGTGCCAGCAGTATCGGGACTAGCGGGAGCAAATACGAGCAGTACTTC TRBJ2-7 TRBV6-2/TRBV6-3 - TRBD2
CASRPLAGVLVETQYF TGTGCCAGCAGACCACTAGCGGGAGTTCTCGTAGAGACCCAGTACTTC TRBJ2-5 TRBV7-9 - TRBD2
CASSLTPHGLAGGLYNEQFF TGTGCCAGCAGCTTAACCCCCCACGGACTAGCGGGGGGCTTGTACAATGAGCAGTTCTTC TRBJ2-1 TRBV7-3 - TRBD2
CASGQGVGGELFF TGTGCTAGTGGACAGGGGGTTGGCGGGGAGCTGTTTTTT TRBJ2-2 TRBV12-5 few TRBD1
CASEHREDATTDTQYF TGCGCCAGCGAACACCGGGAAGACGCAACAACAGATACGCAGTATTTT TRBJ2-3 TRBV23-1 - -
CASSYSQSYEQYF TGTGCCAGCAGTTATTCGCAGTCCTACGAGCAGTACTTC TRBJ2-7 TRBV6-5 - -
CASSQQGGNQPQHF TGCGCCAGCAGCCAACAGGGGGGCAATCAGCCCCAGCATTTT TRBJ1-5 TRBV5-1 - TRBD1
CASSRAGKDTQYF TGCGCCAGCAGCCGAGCGGGAAAGGATACGCAGTATTTT TRBJ2-3 TRBV4-3 once TRBD2
CASSPDTDLYGYTF TGCGCCAGCAGCCCCGATACAGACCTCTATGGCTACACCTTC TRBJ1-2 TRBV5-1 - -
CASSIWQSNEKLFF TGTGCCAGTAGTATTTGGCAGTCAAATGAAAAACTGTTTTTT TRBJ1-4 TRBV19 - -
CASSQDSQGANEKLFF TGTGCCAGCAGCCAAGATTCCCAGGGGGCTAATGAAAAACTGTTTTTT TRBJ1-4 TRBV14 - TRBD1
CASRLQVSANYGYTF TGTGCCAGCAGATTACAGGTCTCCGCTAACTATGGCTACACCTTC TRBJ1-2 TRBV28 - -
CASSPLQGSNEQYF TGCGCCAGCAGCCCGCTGCAGGGTTCTAACGAGCAGTACTTC TRBJ2-7 TRBV5-1 few -
CAISASSEYNEQFF TGTGCCATCTCGGCTAGTTCCGAATACAATGAGCAGTTCTTC TRBJ2-1 TRBV10-3 - -
CASSVQGVGTEAFF TGTGCCAGCAGCGTTCAGGGTGTCGGCACTGAAGCTTTCTTT TRBJ1-1 TRBV9 - -
CASSQNHAIYNEQFF TGTGCCAGCAGCCAAAATCATGCGATTTACAATGAGCAGTTCTTC TRBJ2-1 TRBV4-2 - -
CASSLKNRANYGYTF TGTGCCAGCAGCTTAAAGAACAGGGCTAACTATGGCTACACCTTC TRBJ1-2 TRBV7-8 - -
CASKPAGGQGAGGYTF TGTGCCAGCAAGCCGGCAGGTGGACAGGGGGCCGGTGGCTACACCTTC TRBJ1-2 TRBV2 - TRBD1
CASSPADNRMQPQHF TGTGCCAGCTCACCGGCGGACAATAGGATGCAGCCCCAGCATTTT TRBJ1-5 TRBV18 - -
CASSPGTSATGELFF TGTGCCAGCAGTCCCGGGACTAGCGCCACCGGGGAGCTGTTTTTT TRBJ2-2 TRBV27 once TRBD2
CATSDPQGYDTGELFF TGTGCCACCAGTGACCCACAGGGTTATGACACCGGGGAGCTGTTTTTT TRBJ2-2 TRBV24-1 once -
CSVTTGVYGYTF TGCAGCGTCACGACAGGGGTCTATGGCTACACCTTC TRBJ1-2 TRBV29-1 - TRBD1
CASSWVRRGGHNEQFF TGTGCCAGCAGCTGGGTGAGGCGGGGGGGCCACAATGAGCAGTTCTTC TRBJ2-1 TRBV7-2 - TRBD2
CASSLTPGVQPQHF TGTGCCAGCAGTTTGACACCCGGCGTGCAGCCCCAGCATTTT TRBJ1-5 TRBV6-5 - -
CASSRNTGNEQFF TGTGCCAGCAGCCGAAACACGGGGAATGAGCAGTTCTTC TRBJ2-1 TRBV5-5 - -
CSCWSTGEAFF TGCAGCTGTTGGTCGACGGGTGAAGCTTTCTTT TRBJ1-1 TRBV29-1 few -